This T cell receptor (beta chain) stems from a study of blood T cell repertoires in COVID-19. Looking at the study overall: Whether acute or convalescent, the COVID-19 samples came from the United States, Italy and Spain. Sample material is recorded as cDNA or gDNA derived from T cells, B-cell-depleted T cells, or PBMCs.

Per the original methods: Estimation of nucleated cell counts was performed using reference gene primer amplification. Profiled with immunoSEQ multiplex PCR; TCRdb holds only in-frame clones, not every one. The DNA gave D and trimming, while V, J and clone size come from that table. The sample records some 46,000 clones, over 70% being singletons. The V end was cut by 0 bases, the J end by 3 bases, with 9 bases between. Germline CDR1 is SGHRS and CDR2 is YFSETQ. The CDR3 is made up of 15 amino acids. The V and J genes are TRBV5-1 and TRBJ2-2; perhaps TRBD2 as D (6 bases). Sequenced material: peripheral blood. This TCR came from a woman in her sixties with acute or convalescent COVID-19. Here the CDR3 DNA reads TGCGCCAGCAGCTTGGGGACTACCTACACCGGGGAGCTGTTTTTT. This codes for CASSLGTTYTGELFF. Full variable domain (remainder filled in from reference TRBV5-1 and TRBJ2-2): KAGVTQTPRYLIKTRGQQVTLSCSPISGHRSVSWYQQTPGQGLQFLFEYFSETQRNKGNFPGRFSGRQFSNSRSEMNVSTLELGDSALYLCASSLGTTYTGELFFGEGSRLTVL.